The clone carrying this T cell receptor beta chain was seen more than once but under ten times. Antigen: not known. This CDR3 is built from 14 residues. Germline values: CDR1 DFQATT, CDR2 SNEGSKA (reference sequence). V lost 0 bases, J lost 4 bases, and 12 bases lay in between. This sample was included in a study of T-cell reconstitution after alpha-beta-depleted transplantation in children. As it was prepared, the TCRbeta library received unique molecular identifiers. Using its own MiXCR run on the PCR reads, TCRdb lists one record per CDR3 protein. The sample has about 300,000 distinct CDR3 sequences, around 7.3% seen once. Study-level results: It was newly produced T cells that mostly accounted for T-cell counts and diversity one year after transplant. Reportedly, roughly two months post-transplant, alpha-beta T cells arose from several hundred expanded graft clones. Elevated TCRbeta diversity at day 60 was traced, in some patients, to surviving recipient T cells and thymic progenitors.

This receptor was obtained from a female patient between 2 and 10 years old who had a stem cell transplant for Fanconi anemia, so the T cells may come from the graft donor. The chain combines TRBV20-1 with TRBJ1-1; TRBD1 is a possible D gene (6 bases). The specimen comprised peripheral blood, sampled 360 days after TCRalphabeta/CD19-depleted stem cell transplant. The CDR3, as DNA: TGCAGTGCTAGAGATAACAGGGCTCTCACTGAAGCTTTCTTT. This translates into CSARDNRALTEAFF.